A single sample is the source of the 20 T cell receptor beta chains below, sequenced in a study of T cell repertoires in ileal Crohn's disease. Clones were sequenced by immunoSEQ multiplex PCR, and TCRdb holds only the in-frame ones, with some missing. The data hold more than 10,000 clones, with just under 80% observed a single time. Time point specified: neoterminal ileum biopsy at postoperative endoscopy, about 6 months after surgery. The specimen was ileal tissue. The receptors here all came from an adult with Crohn's disease.

The gene calls are TRBV5-1 and TRBJ1-1; D uncertain. Trimming took 2 bases from V and 5 from J, leaving 7 bases between them. This CDR3 is 12 amino acids long. Germline assignment: CDR1 SGHRS and CDR2 YFSETQ. The CDR3 spells CASSFAGTEAFF. The DNA of the CDR3 is TGCGCCAGCAGCTTCGCGGGGACTGAAGCTTTCTTT.

The rearrangement uses TRBV29-1 and TRBJ1-5, with D possibly matching TRBD1 (5 bases). The CDR3 is 13 residues long. Germline CDR1 and CDR2: SQVTM and ANQGSEA. With 3 bases removed from V and 7 bases from J, the gap between germline ends came to 13 bases. The CDR3 nucleotides are TGCAGCGTTGAGGGGGGAGCAGGCCAGCCCCAGCATTTT. It specifies CSVEGGAGQPQHF.

This clone has a single count. The V call is TRBV5-1, the J call TRBJ1-5; D not resolved. The CDR3 runs 15 residues. Germline V gene data show CDR1 as SGHRS and CDR2 as YFSETQ. V gave up 0 bases and J gave up 5 bases, with 12 bases separating them. In nucleotides, the CDR3 is TGCGCCAGCAGCTTGGACGGGCGGGTGGATCAGCCCCAGCATTTT. The encoded protein is CASSLDGRVDQPQHF.

The gene calls are TRBV9 and TRBJ2-3; D is uncertain. This CDR3 comprises 8 residues. Germline CDR1 SGDLS, CDR2 YYNGEE. Trimming took 6 bases from V and 10 from J, leaving 3 bases between them. The CDR3 here is CASISQYF. The CDR3 DNA follows: TGTGCCAGCATATCGCAGTATTTT.

The chain carries TRBV5-1 and TRBJ1-2; D is ambiguous. The CDR3 loop spans 12 amino acids. Trimming stripped 0 bases from V and 10 bases from J, with 10 bases between. In germline, CDR1 is SGHRS, CDR2 YFSETQ. As DNA, the CDR3 is TGCGCCAGCAGCTTGGCGGGGTCCCACTACACCTTC. Protein sequence: CASSLAGSHYTF.

The chain joins TRBV5-5 to TRBJ2-7, with 8 bases fitting TRBD1. This CDR3 contains 14 residues. The V segment lost 0 bases and the J segment 7 bases; nucleotides outside the gene matches: 6. CDR1 and CDR2 from the germline V gene are SGHKS and YYEKEE (reference sequence). The CDR3 DNA is TGTGCCAGCAGCTTGGCGGGACAGGCAAGAGAGCAGTACTTC. Translated: CASSLAGQAREQYF. Together with reference TRBV5-5 and TRBJ2-7, the CDR3 gives the full variable domain: DAGVTQSPTHLIKTRGQQVTLRCSPISGHKSVSWYQQVLGQGPQFIFQYYEKEERGRGNFPDRFSARQFPNYSSELNVNALLLGDSALYLCASSLAGQAREQYFGPGTRLTVT.

The chain combines TRBV23-1 with TRBJ1-1, with 9 bases aligning to TRBD1. TRBV23-1 is placed among ORFs of uncertain function. The CDR3 has 16 residues. With 1 base clipped from V and 3 bases from J, the junction kept 6 bases outside the gene matches. CDR3 nucleotide sequence: TGCGCCAGCAGTCAATGGACAGGGGTTAAGGACACTGAAGCTTTCTTT. This codes for CASSQWTGVKDTEAFF.

The chain carries TRBV7-3 and TRBJ2-1; D is possibly TRBD2 (5 bases). V was clipped by 1 base and J by 6 bases, with 16 bases between them. CDR1 and CDR2 (germline): SGHTA, FQGTGA. CDR3 length equals 16 residues. The DNA of the CDR3 is TGTGCCAGCAGCTTAAGAATGACGGCCGGGATCAATGAGCAGTTCTTC. Protein product: CASSLRMTAGINEQFF.

This clone has a single count. The chain employs TRBV2 and TRBJ2-7; 8 positions agree with TRBD1. Trimming removed 5 bases from V and 7 bases from J; junction bases left unmatched: 4. There are 12 residues in the CDR3. The germline gives CDR1 SNHLY, CDR2 FYNNEI. This CDR3 reads CASSPDRVEQYF. The CDR3 nucleotides read TGTGCCAGCAGTCCGGACAGGGTGGAGCAGTACTTC.

This sequence joins TRBV6-1 and TRBJ2-1; 9 positions match TRBD1. The CDR3 is 15 residues long. CDR1 and CDR2 (germline): MNHNS, SASEGT. Trimming took 4 bases from V and 6 from J; bases not matched to a gene: 7. CDR3 DNA sequence: TGTGCCAGCAGTGTAGAGGGACAGGGTTTCAATGAGCAGTTCTTC. It encodes CASSVEGQGFNEQFF.

The rearrangement uses TRBV18 and TRBJ2-7; 10 bases map to TRBD1. Looked up from germline, CDR1 is KGHSH and CDR2 is LQKENI. Trimming removed 3 bases from V and 5 bases from J; junction bases left unmatched: 7. The CDR3 loop spans 15 amino acids. In nucleotides, the CDR3 is TGTGCCAGCTCACCGTGGGACAGGGGCGTCCACGAGCAGTACTTC. Protein sequence: CASSPWDRGVHEQYF.

This sequence joins TRBV5-1 and TRBJ2-7; 10 positions match TRBD2. Germline lookup yields CDR1 SGHRS and CDR2 YFSETQ. V trimming: 6 bases; J trimming: 6 bases; junction bases outside the gene matches: 6. The CDR3 loop spans 13 amino acids. The CDR3 DNA reads as TGCGCCAGCACTTCAGCGGGAGGGGGCGAGCAGTACTTC. Translated: CASTSAGGGEQYF.

This rearrangement joins TRBV25-1 to TRBJ1-1, with D unresolved. The ends were cut back, 6 bases at V and 3 bases at J, with 11 bases in the middle. The germline V gene encodes CDR1 MGHDK and CDR2 SYGVNS. The CDR3 length is 13 residues. The CDR3, as DNA: TGTGCCAGCAGATGGCAGAGGTACACTGAAGCTTTCTTT. Translating gives CASRWQRYTEAFF.

The chain is built from TRBV6-1 and TRBJ1-4; D is perhaps TRBD1 (5 bases). V lost 1 base to trimming and J lost 5 bases, with 11 bases between them. CDR1 MNHNS and CDR2 SASEGT come from the germline V gene. The CDR3 length is 15 residues. The CDR3 protein is CASSEGGGSNEKLFF. The CDR3, as DNA: TGTGCCAGCAGTGAAGGGGGGGGGTCGAATGAAAAACTGTTTTTT.

This rearrangement joins TRBV30 to TRBJ2-7; D possibly corresponds to TRBD1 (6 bases). V lost 2 bases, J lost 5 bases, and 10 bases lay in between. This CDR3 contains 12 residues. From germline, CDR1 is GTSNPN and CDR2 SVGIG (reference sequence). This CDR3 is CAWSLRGNEQYF. CDR3 DNA: TGTGCCTGGAGTCTAAGGGGGAACGAGCAGTACTTC.

This chain uses TRBV7-2 with TRBJ2-1, with 10 bases matching TRBD2. The length of the CDR3 is 18 residues. Germline V gene sequence: CDR1 SGHTA, CDR2 FQGNSA. V shed 2 bases and J 6 bases; nucleotides not matched to a gene: 13. The chain's CDR3 is CASSLIKGAGGPGNEQFF. Written as DNA, the CDR3 is TGTGCCAGCAGCTTAATCAAGGGAGCGGGGGGGCCCGGCAATGAGCAGTTCTTC.

The chain links TRBV2 to TRBJ2-3; 9 bases are a match to TRBD1. Losses at the gene ends were 7 bases for V and 7 bases for J; bases not matched to a gene: 9. Germline loops: CDR1 SNHLY, CDR2 FYNNEI. This CDR3 has 14 residues. The CDR3 loop reads CASIGTTGGNTQYF. CDR3 in DNA: TGTGCCAGCATCGGAACGACAGGGGGAAATACGCAGTATTTT. Variable domain in full (rest from reference TRBV2 and TRBJ2-3): EPEVTQTPSHQVTQMGQEVILRCVPISNHLYFYWYRQILGQKVEFLVSFYNNEISEKSEIFDDQFSVERPDGSNFTLKIRSTKLEDSAMYFCASIGTTGGNTQYFGPGTRLTVL.

This chain connects TRBV19 to TRBJ1-6; 8 bases align to TRBD1. Germline CDR1 is LNHDA and CDR2 is SQIVND (reference sequence). The V segment lost 7 bases and the J segment 7 bases; nucleotides outside the gene matches: 9. The CDR3 totals 15 residues. CDR3 DNA sequence: TGTGCCAGTACCAAAGGGGGGACAGGAAATTCACCCCTCCACTTT. Translating gives CASTKGGTGNSPLHF.

The chain carries TRBV10-3 and TRBJ2-5; the match to TRBD2 covers 9 bases. The CDR3 has 14 amino acids. After removal of 11 bases from V and 1 base from J, the junction contained 8 bases not matched to a gene. Germline V lookup: CDR1 ENHRY, CDR2 SYGVKD. The CDR3 loop reads CAAKTSGLQETQYF. The DNA for the CDR3 is TGTGCCGCCAAGACTAGCGGTCTCCAAGAGACCCAGTACTTC.

This rearrangement joins TRBV5-1 to TRBJ2-1; 11 bases match TRBD2. V lost 4 bases, J lost 0 bases, and 12 bases stayed unmatched. The CDR3 has 19 residues. CDR1 and CDR2 (germline): SGHRS, YFSETQ. The CDR3: CASSPPLAGGRLSYNEQFF. The CDR3 nucleotides read TGCGCCAGCAGCCCTCCTCTAGCGGGGGGACGACTCTCCTACAATGAGCAGTTCTTC.